Listed here are 19 T cell receptor beta chains from one sample, sequenced in a study of shared clonotypes between healthy human individuals (dated by TCRdb to about 2020). Library prep was done by the immunoSEQ multiplex PCR assay. TCRdb's version of the immuneACCESS table is confined to in-frame rearrangements and falls short of the full clone set. An unresolved V gene accounts for under half of the shortfall where checked; the remainder is of unknown origin. The sample data list about 530,000 clones, and 90% to 96% of these were observed just once. The ten most abundant clones make up approximately 0.062% of the sample. The sample consisted of naive CD4+ T cells sorted from blood. The cell subset or site label of this sample denotes: CD45RA+ positively selected. Receptor source: a young woman in good health.

This chain uses TRBV5-1 with TRBJ2-5, with D unclear. The CDR3 loop spans 14 amino acids. V was clipped by 0 bases and J by 1 base, with 7 bases between them. CDR1 SGHRS and CDR2 YFSETQ come from the germline V gene. The CDR3 DNA sequence: TGCGCCAGCAGCTTGGGACTGAGCCAAGAGACCCAGTACTTC. It is translated as CASSLGLSQETQYF.

This clone was counted once. The V gene is TRBV28, the J gene TRBJ2-7, with a weak D call TRBD2 (6 bases). This CDR3 is 13 amino acids long. V was clipped by 7 bases and J by 6 bases, with 16 bases between them. CDR1 is MDHEN, CDR2 SYDVKM, per germline. CDR3 coding DNA: TGTGCCAGCAACATATGGGGGGTTTCCGAGCAGTACTTC. Protein product: CASNIWGVSEQYF.

The chain is built from TRBV28 and TRBJ1-5; no clear D gene. Germline values: CDR1 MDHEN, CDR2 SYDVKM. The V and J ends lost 6 bases and 7 bases respectively, with 10 bases between them. CDR3 length equals 12 residues. The DNA of the CDR3 is TGTGCCAGCAGCCGTAAATGGCAGCCCCAGCATTTT. It specifies CASSRKWQPQHF.

This rearrangement joins TRBV4-1 to TRBJ2-3, with 8 positions matching TRBD2. CDR1 and CDR2 from the germline V gene are MGHRA and YSYEKL. V trimming: 0 bases; J trimming: 5 bases; junction bases outside the gene matches: 13. CDR3 length: 18 residues. CDR3 residues: CASSQENEREMLGDTQYF. As DNA, the CDR3 is TGCGCCAGCAGCCAAGAAAATGAGCGGGAGATGTTGGGAGATACGCAGTATTTT.

The genes are TRBV28 and TRBJ2-3; TRBD1 might be the D (6 bases). Trimming shortened V by 4 bases and J by 3 bases, and 14 bases separated the two germline ends. From germline, CDR1 is MDHEN and CDR2 SYDVKM. This CDR3 has 15 amino acids. The CDR3 DNA follows: TGTGCCAGCAGTTACCCTTCTAGGGGGACAGATACGCAGTATTTT. Protein: CASSYPSRGTDTQYF.

The sample holds one count of this clone. The rearrangement links TRBV10-3 to TRBJ2-1; a weak D match, TRBD2 (5 bases). The germline V gene encodes CDR1 ENHRY and CDR2 SYGVKD. Between the trimmed V and J ends, which lost 7 bases and 0 bases, there was a span of 13 bases. CDR3 size: 15 residues. The CDR3 spells CAITAGYSSYNEQFF. The CDR3 DNA sequence: TGTGCCATCACCGCGGGCTACAGCTCCTACAATGAGCAGTTCTTC.

Only a few counts were recorded for this clone. The sample holds other DNA sequences that translate to the same CDR3. This chain links TRBV9 with TRBJ1-2; D uncertain. CDR1 and CDR2 (germline): SGDLS, YYNGEE. The CDR3 runs 13 residues. V was cut by 0 bases and J by 2 bases, with 5 bases left in between. This CDR3 is CASSVDRNYGYTF. DNA of the CDR3: TGTGCCAGCAGCGTAGATAGGAACTATGGCTACACCTTC.

J is TRBJ2-1 and V is TRBV19; 8 bases fit TRBD1. The CDR3 is 18 residues long. J gave up 2 bases and V 2 bases, and 11 bases lay outside the gene matches. Germline V lookup: CDR1 LNHDA, CDR2 SQIVND (reference sequence). The CDR3 sequence: CASSIMGMDRAPYNEQFF. For the CDR3, the DNA is TGTGCCAGTAGTATAATGGGGATGGACAGGGCGCCCTACAATGAGCAGTTCTTC.

This clone appeared a single time. V gene TRBV5-4 combines with J gene TRBJ2-2; D is undetermined. Trimming took off 4 bases at V and 2 bases at J, with 3 bases between the two ends. Germline V gene lookup returns CDR1 SGHNT and CDR2 YYREEE (reference sequence). This CDR3 is built from 12 residues. The CDR3 sequence is CASSLNTGELFF. The CDR3 nucleotides read TGTGCCAGCAGCCTTAACACCGGGGAGCTGTTTTTT.

The V call is TRBV18, the J call TRBJ2-7; TRBD2 is a possible D gene (6 bases). The CDR3 loop spans 14 amino acids. Trimming left V 3 bases short and J 5 bases short, with 14 bases between. Germline assignment: CDR1 KGHSH and CDR2 LQKENI. The CDR3 sequence is CASSPTGARDEQYF. In nucleotides, the CDR3 is TGTGCCAGCTCACCTACGGGAGCCCGCGACGAGCAGTACTTC.

This clone appeared once. The chain has TRBV28 and TRBJ2-3; D unresolved. Trimming shortened V by 6 bases and J by 5 bases, and 12 bases separated the two germline ends. Germline V gene sequence: CDR1 MDHEN, CDR2 SYDVKM. The CDR3 has 13 amino acids. CDR3 coding DNA: TGTGCCAGCAGGACTCATGGTCGAGATACGCAGTATTTT. This codes for CASRTHGRDTQYF.

The chain is built from TRBV5-1 and TRBJ2-1, with 10 bases aligning to TRBD2. With 0 bases clipped from V and 6 bases from J, the junction kept 3 bases outside the gene matches. The CDR3 spans 15 residues. The germline V gene has CDR1 SGHRS and CDR2 YFSETQ. CDR3 DNA: TGCGCCAGCAGCTTGGACGGGACTAGCGTCAATGAGCAGTTCTTC. Its translation is CASSLDGTSVNEQFF.

V gene TRBV7-3 combines with J gene TRBJ1-1; 8 nucleotides line up with TRBD1. The CDR3 has 17 residues. Looked up from germline, CDR1 is SGHTA and CDR2 is FQGTGA. Trimming took 5 bases from V and 4 from J; bases not matched to a gene: 15. For the CDR3, the DNA is TGTGCCAGCAGCCCCGGGACAGGCCTCCTCGGGGGCACTGAAGCTTTCTTT. Amino acids: CASSPGTGLLGGTEAFF.

Remarks on this clone: In the same sample, other DNA sequences code for this CDR3. The J gene is TRBJ1-1, the V gene TRBV27, with TRBD1 identical over 7 bases. CDR1 and CDR2 from the germline V gene are MNHEY and SMNVEV (reference sequence). V gave up 8 bases and J gave up 2 bases; unmatched junction bases: 5. There are 13 residues in the CDR3. The CDR3 DNA is TGTGCCAGCGGCAGACAGGGCAACACTGAAGCTTTCTTT. This gives the protein CASGRQGNTEAFF.

The V call is TRBV11-2, the J call TRBJ1-1, with D hard to call. The CDR3 has 13 amino acids. The germline CDR1 and CDR2 sequences are SGHAT and FQNNGV. V was clipped by 1 base and J by 1 base, with 4 bases between them. The DNA of the CDR3 is TGTGCCAGCAGCTTAGCCCAGAACACTGAAGCTTTCTTT. It specifies CASSLAQNTEAFF.

This chain links TRBV28 with TRBJ2-1; D remains unclear. V gave up 5 bases and J gave up 7 bases, with 6 bases separating them. CDR1 and CDR2 (germline): MDHEN, SYDVKM. This CDR3 region has 11 residues. CDR3 bases: TGTGCCAGCAGTAACGTAAATGAGCAGTTCTTC. This sequence encodes CASSNVNEQFF.

The rearrangement joins TRBV7-9 to TRBJ2-1, with D perhaps TRBD2 (6 bases). CDR1 SEHNR and CDR2 FQNEAQ come from the germline V gene (reference sequence). The CDR3 covers 15 residues. V lost 3 bases to trimming and J lost 8 bases, with 17 bases between them. In DNA, the CDR3 is TGTGCCAGCAGCTTCCTTAGCGGCCAGCAGTATGAGCAGTTCTTC. Encoded protein: CASSFLSGQQYEQFF. Full variable domain (outside the CDR3, taken from reference TRBV7-9 and TRBJ2-1): DTGVSQNPRHKITKRGQNVTFRCDPISEHNRLYWYRQTLGQGPEFLTYFQNEAQLEKSRLLSDRFSAERPKGSFSTLEIQRTEQGDSAMYLCASSFLSGQQYEQFFGPGTRLTVL.

CDR3 in amino acids: CASSPPGLPLEQYF. CDR3 bases: TGTGCCAGCTCACCACCGGGACTACCCCTCGAGCAGTACTTC. V gene TRBV18 combines with J gene TRBJ2-7; 7 positions match TRBD2. Germline-derived CDR1 and CDR2 are KGHSH and LQKENI. Trimming cost V 0 bases and J 6 bases; bases outside gene matches: 5. The CDR3 has 14 amino acids.

The chain carries TRBV27 and TRBJ2-3; the D is unclear. CDR3 length equals 13 residues. The V and J ends lost 5 bases and 9 bases respectively, with 15 bases between them. Germline V CDR1 and CDR2: MNHEY, SMNVEV (reference sequence). Here the CDR3 reads CASSIRAISTQYF. The DNA of the CDR3 is TGTGCCAGCAGTATAAGGGCCATCTCGACGCAGTATTTT.